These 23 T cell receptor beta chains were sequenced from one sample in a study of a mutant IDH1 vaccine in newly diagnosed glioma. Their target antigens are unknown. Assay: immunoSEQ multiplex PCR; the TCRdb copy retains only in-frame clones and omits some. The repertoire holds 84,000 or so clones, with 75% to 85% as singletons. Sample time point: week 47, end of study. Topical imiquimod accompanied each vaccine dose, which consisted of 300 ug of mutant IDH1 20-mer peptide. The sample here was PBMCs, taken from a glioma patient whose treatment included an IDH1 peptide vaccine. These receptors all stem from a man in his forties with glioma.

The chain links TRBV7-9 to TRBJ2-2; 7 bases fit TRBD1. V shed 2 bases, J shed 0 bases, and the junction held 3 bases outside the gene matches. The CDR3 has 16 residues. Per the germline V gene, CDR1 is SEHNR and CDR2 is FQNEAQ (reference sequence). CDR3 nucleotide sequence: TGTGCCAGCAGCTTACCGGGACAGACGAACACCGGGGAGCTGTTTTTT. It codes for CASSLPGQTNTGELFF.

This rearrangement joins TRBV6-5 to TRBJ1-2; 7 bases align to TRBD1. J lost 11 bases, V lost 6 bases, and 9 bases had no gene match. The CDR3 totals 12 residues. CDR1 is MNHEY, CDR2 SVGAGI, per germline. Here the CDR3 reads CASRSGTEGYTF. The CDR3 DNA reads TGTGCCAGCAGGTCCGGGACAGAAGGGTACACCTTC.

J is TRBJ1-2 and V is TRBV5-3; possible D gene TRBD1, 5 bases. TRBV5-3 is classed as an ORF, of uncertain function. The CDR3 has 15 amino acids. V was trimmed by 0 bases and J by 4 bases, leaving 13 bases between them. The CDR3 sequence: CARSLGGSLPYGYTF. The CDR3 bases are TGTGCCAGAAGCTTGGGGGGCAGTCTCCCCTATGGCTACACCTTC.

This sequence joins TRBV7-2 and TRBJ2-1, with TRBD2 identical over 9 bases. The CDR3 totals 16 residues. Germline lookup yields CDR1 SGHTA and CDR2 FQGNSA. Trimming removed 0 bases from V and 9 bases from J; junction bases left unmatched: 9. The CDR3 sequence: CASSLAGLAGKGEQFF. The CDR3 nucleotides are TGTGCCAGCAGCTTAGCAGGCCTAGCGGGAAAGGGTGAGCAGTTCTTC.

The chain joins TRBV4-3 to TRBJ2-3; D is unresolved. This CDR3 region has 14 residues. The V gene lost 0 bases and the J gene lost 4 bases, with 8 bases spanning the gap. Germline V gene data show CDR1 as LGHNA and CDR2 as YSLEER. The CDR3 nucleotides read TGCGCCAGCAGCCAAGATCGTCGGGCAGATACGCAGTATTTT. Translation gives CASSQDRRADTQYF.

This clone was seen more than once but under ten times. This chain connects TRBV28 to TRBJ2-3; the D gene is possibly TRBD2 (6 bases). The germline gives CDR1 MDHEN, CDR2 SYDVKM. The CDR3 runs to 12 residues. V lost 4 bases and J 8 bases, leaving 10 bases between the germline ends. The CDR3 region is CASSYRRATQYF. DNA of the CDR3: TGTGCCAGCAGTTACAGGAGGGCTACGCAGTATTTT.

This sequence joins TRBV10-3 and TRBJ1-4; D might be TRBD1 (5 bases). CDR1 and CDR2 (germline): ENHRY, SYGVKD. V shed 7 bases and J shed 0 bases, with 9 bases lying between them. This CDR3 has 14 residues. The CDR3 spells CAITDSATNEKLFF. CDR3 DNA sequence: TGTGCCATCACCGACAGCGCAACTAATGAAAAACTGTTTTTT.

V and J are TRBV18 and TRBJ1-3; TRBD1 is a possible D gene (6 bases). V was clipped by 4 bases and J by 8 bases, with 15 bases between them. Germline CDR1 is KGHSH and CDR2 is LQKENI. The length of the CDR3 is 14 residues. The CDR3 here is CASSHRDKGDTIYF. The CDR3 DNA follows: TGTGCCAGCTCACACCGGGACAAGGGAGACACCATATATTTT.

In nucleotides, the CDR3 is TGTGCCAGCAGCGCGGGGGCAGGGGACGAGACCCAGTACTTC. Translating it yields CASSAGAGDETQYF. This chain connects TRBV5-4 to TRBJ2-5, with a weak D call TRBD2 (7 bases). Germline CDR1 SGHNT, CDR2 YYREEE (reference sequence). The CDR3 has 14 amino acids. Deletions cut 4 bases from V and 5 bases from J, with 15 bases between.

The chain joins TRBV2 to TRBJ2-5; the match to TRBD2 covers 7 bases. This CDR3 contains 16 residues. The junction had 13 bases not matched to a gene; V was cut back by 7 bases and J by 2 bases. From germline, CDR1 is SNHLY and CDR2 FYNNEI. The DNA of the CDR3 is TGTGCCAGCAATCCACATCTAGCGGCATCACAAGAGACCCAGTACTTC. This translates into CASNPHLAASQETQYF.

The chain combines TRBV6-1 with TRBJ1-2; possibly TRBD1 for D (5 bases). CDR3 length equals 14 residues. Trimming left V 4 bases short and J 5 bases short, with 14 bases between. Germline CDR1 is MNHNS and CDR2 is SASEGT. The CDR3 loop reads CASSVQGGDYGYTF. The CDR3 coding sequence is TGTGCCAGCAGTGTCCAGGGCGGGGATTATGGCTACACCTTC.

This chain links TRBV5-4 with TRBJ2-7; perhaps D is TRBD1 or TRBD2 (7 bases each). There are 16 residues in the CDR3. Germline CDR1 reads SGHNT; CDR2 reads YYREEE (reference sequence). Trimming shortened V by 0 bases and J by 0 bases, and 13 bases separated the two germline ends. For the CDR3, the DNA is TGTGCCAGCAGCTTGGGATTCAGGGGGGGCTCCTACGAGCAGTACTTC. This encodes CASSLGFRGGSYEQYF. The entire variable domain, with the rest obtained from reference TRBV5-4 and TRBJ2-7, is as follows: ETGVTQSPTHLIKTRGQQVTLRCSSQSGHNTVSWYQQALGQGPQFIFQYYREEENGRGNFPPRFSGLQFPNYSSELNVNALELDDSALYLCASSLGFRGGSYEQYFGPGTRLTVT.

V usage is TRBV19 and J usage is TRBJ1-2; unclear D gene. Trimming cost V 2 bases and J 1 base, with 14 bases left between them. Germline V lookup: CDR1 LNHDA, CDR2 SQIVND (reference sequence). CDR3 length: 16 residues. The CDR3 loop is CASSIKGPRRNYGYTF. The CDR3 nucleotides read TGTGCCAGTAGTATAAAGGGCCCCAGGCGTAACTATGGCTACACCTTC.

The CDR3 coding sequence is TGTGCCAGCAGCCAAGTCCGGGGGCTGGGGCACACTGAAGCTTTCTTT. Protein product: CASSQVRGLGHTEAFF. The J gene is TRBJ1-1, the V gene TRBV14, with a weak D call TRBD1 (6 bases). Trimming removed 1 base at V and 3 bases at J, with 15 bases between. Germline CDR1 SGHDN, CDR2 FVKESK. CDR3 length: 16 residues.

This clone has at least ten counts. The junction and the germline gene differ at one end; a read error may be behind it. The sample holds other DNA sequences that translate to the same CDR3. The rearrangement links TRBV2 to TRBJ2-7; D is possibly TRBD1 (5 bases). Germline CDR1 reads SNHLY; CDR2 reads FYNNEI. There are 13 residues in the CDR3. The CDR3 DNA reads TGTGCCAGCAGCGAAGGACACTCCTACGAGCAGTACTTC. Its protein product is CASSEGHSYEQYF.

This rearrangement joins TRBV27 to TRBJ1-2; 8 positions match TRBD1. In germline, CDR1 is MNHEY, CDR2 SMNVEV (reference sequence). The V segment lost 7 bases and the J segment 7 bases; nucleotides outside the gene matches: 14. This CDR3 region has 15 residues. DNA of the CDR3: TGTGCCAGCAAGAGGGGGACAGGAGGGGCGGTTGGCTACACCTTC. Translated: CASKRGTGGAVGYTF.

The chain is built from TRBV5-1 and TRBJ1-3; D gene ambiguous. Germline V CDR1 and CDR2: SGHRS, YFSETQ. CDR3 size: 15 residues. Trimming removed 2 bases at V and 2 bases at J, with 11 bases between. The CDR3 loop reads CASSLGGYAGNTIYF. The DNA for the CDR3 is TGCGCCAGCAGCTTAGGTGGATACGCTGGAAACACCATATATTTT.

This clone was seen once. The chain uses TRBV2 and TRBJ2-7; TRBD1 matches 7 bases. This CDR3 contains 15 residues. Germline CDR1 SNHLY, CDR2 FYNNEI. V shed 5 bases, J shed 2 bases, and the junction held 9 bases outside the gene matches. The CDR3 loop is CASSSRQGPTYEQYF. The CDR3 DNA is TGTGCCAGCAGTAGTAGACAGGGACCAACCTACGAGCAGTACTTC. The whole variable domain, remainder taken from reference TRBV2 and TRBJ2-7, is EPEVTQTPSHQVTQMGQEVILRCVPISNHLYFYWYRQILGQKVEFLVSFYNNEISEKSEIFDDQFSVERPDGSNFTLKIRSTKLEDSAMYFCASSSRQGPTYEQYFGPGTRLTVT.

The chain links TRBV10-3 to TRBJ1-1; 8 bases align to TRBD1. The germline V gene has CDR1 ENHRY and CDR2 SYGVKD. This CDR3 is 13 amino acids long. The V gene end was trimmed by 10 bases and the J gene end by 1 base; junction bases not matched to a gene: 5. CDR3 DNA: TGTGCCAGTACGGGACAGGCGAACACTGAAGCTTTCTTT. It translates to CASTGQANTEAFF.

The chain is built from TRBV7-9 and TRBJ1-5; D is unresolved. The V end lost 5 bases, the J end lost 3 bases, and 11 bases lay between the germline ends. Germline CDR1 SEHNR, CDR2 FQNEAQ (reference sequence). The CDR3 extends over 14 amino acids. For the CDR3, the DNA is TGTGCCAGCAGCCGAGGGCAGATCAATCAGCCCCAGCATTTT. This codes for CASSRGQINQPQHF.

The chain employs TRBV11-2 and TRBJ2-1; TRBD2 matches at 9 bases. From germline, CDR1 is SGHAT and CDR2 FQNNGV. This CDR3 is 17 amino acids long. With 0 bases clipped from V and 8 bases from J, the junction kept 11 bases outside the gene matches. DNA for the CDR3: TGTGCCAGCAGCTTAGAATTGGCGGGAGGGCCCGGATATGAGCAGTTCTTC. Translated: CASSLELAGGPGYEQFF.

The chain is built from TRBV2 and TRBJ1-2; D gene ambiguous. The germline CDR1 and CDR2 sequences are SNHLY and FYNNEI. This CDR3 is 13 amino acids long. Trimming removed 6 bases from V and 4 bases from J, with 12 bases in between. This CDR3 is CASRGITLYGYTF. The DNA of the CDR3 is TGTGCCAGCAGGGGAATAACCCTCTATGGCTACACCTTC.

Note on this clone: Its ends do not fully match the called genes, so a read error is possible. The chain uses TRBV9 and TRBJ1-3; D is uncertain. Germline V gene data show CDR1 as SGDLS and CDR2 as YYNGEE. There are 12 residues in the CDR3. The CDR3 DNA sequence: TGTGCCAGCAGCGTACATGGAAGCACCATATATTTT. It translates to CASSVHGSTIYF.